This T cell receptor (beta chain) was identified during a study of blood T cell repertoires in COVID-19. Study overall: Acute and convalescent COVID-19 samples came from the United States, Italy and Spain. T cells, B-cell-depleted T cells, or PBMCs provided the cDNA or gDNA that served as material.

How the authors handled the data: Nucleated cell number was recorded as an estimate derived from reference gene primer amplification. Sequencing used immunoSEQ multiplex PCR; TCRdb keeps in-frame clones, though not all of them. V and J calls and clone size are given by that table; D and trimming were obtained from the DNA. The table includes 90,000 to 110,000 clones, approximately 87% detected once. This CDR3 has 15 residues. The V segment lost 3 bases and the J segment 9 bases; nucleotides outside the gene matches: 10. The V gene's germline CDR1 is GTSNPN and CDR2 SVGIG (reference sequence). The chain has TRBV30 and TRBJ1-6; 8 bases match TRBD1. The clonotype originates from a woman in her forties or fifties with acute or convalescent COVID-19. Source material: peripheral blood. The CDR3 loop reads CAWSTGQAFSSPLHF. The DNA of the CDR3 is TGTGCCTGGAGCACGGGACAGGCTTTTAGTTCACCCCTCCACTTT.